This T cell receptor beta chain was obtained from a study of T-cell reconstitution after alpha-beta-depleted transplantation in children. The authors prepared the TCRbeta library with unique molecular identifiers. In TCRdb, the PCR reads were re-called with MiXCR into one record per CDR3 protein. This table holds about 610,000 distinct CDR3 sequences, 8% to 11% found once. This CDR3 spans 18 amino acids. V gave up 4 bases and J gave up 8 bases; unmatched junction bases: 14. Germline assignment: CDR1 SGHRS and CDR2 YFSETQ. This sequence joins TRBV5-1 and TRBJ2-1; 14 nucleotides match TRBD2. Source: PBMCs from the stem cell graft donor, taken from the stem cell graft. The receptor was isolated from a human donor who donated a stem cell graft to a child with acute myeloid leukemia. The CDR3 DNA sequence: TGCGCCAGCAGCAAGGGGGATAGGGGACTAGCGGGAGTCGATGAGCAGTTCTTC. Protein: CASSKGDRGLAGVDEQFF. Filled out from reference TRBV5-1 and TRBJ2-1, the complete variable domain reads KAGVTQTPRYLIKTRGQQVTLSCSPISGHRSVSWYQQTPGQGLQFLFEYFSETQRNKGNFPGRFSGRQFSNSRSEMNVSTLELGDSALYLCASSKGDRGLAGVDEQFFGPGTRLTVL.